The 26 T cell receptor beta chains listed next were all sequenced from one sample in a study of T-cell reconstitution after alpha-beta-depleted transplantation in children. During its preparation, the TCRbeta library received unique molecular identifiers. TCRdb reprocessed the PCR reads with MiXCR, giving one entry per CDR3 protein. This table holds approximately 590,000 distinct CDR3 sequences, roughly a tenth found once. This material consisted of PBMCs from the stem cell graft donor, taken from the stem cell graft. The receptors stem from a human donor who donated a stem cell graft to a child with acute myeloid leukemia.

The table lists this clonotype with many counts. The chain carries TRBV20-1 and TRBJ2-1; 10 positions agree with TRBD1. Germline loops: CDR1 DFQATT, CDR2 SNEGSKA (reference sequence). The CDR3 has 15 residues. V shed 2 bases and J 5 bases; nucleotides not matched to a gene: 6. CDR3 coding DNA: TGCAGTGCTAGAATGGGACAGGGGTTCCACAATGAGCAGTTCTTC. This codes for CSARMGQGFHNEQFF.

In its sample, this clonotype was seen a few times. The gene calls are TRBV7-8 and TRBJ2-3; D is undetermined. Germline-derived CDR1 and CDR2 are SGHVS and FQNEAQ. The V end lost 7 bases, the J end lost 2 bases, and 13 bases lay between the germline ends. The CDR3 sequence is 14 residues long. CDR3 DNA sequence: TGTGCCAGCACGGGCTCCAGGTCCACAGATACGCAGTATTTT. Protein sequence: CASTGSRSTDTQYF. Drawing the rest from reference TRBV7-8 and TRBJ2-3, the complete variable domain is GAGVSQSPRYKVAKRGQDVALRCDPISGHVSLFWYQQALGQGPEFLTYFQNEAQLDKSGLPSDRFFAERPEGSVSTLKIQRTQQEDSAVYLCASTGSRSTDTQYFGPGTRLTVL.

The chain carries TRBV7-3 and TRBJ2-7; perhaps TRBD2 as D (5 bases). Looked up from germline, CDR1 is SGHTA and CDR2 is FQGTGA. This CDR3 region has 15 residues. The V end was cut by 2 bases, the J end by 0 bases, with 11 bases between. CDR3 residues: CASSLQAGLSYEQYF. CDR3 coding DNA: TGTGCCAGCAGCTTACAGGCGGGCCTCTCCTACGAGCAGTACTTC.

The CDR3 DNA follows: TGTGCCAGCACCCCCCCAGGGATCTGGGTCAAAAACATTCAGTACTTC. It specifies CASTPPGIWVKNIQYF. The J gene is TRBJ2-4, the V gene TRBV28; TRBD1 is a possible D gene (5 bases). The V end lost 7 bases, the J end lost 3 bases, and 19 bases lay between the germline ends. Germline V gene data show CDR1 as MDHEN and CDR2 as SYDVKM. The CDR3 extends over 16 amino acids.

The chain couples TRBV29-1 to TRBJ2-7, with a weak D call TRBD2 (6 bases). Germline V gives CDR1 SQVTM, CDR2 ANQGSEA. Between the trimmed V and J ends, which lost 7 bases and 0 bases, there was a span of 10 bases. CDR3 length: 12 residues. The chain's CDR3 is CSARDFSYEQYF. DNA of the CDR3: TGCAGCGCCAGGGACTTCTCCTACGAGCAGTACTTC.

The J gene is TRBJ2-7, the V gene TRBV27, with 12 positions matching TRBD1. Germline V gene lookup returns CDR1 MNHEY and CDR2 SMNVEV (reference sequence). The CDR3 is 18 amino acids. Germline trimming cut 8 bases from V and 1 base from J; bases unmatched to any gene: 15. CDR3 region: CASGTGTGGARRSYEQYF. The CDR3 DNA reads TGTGCCAGCGGCACCGGGACAGGGGGCGCCCGGAGGTCCTACGAGCAGTACTTC.

This clonotype came up many times. CDR3 in amino acids: CASIDSGRALDEQFF. CDR3 DNA: TGCGCCAGCATCGATAGCGGGAGGGCCCTCGATGAGCAGTTCTTC. The rearrangement joins TRBV5-1 to TRBJ2-1, with TRBD2 identical over 11 bases. Losses at the gene ends were 6 bases for V and 8 bases for J; bases not matched to a gene: 10. The CDR3 covers 15 residues. Germline CDR1 is SGHRS and CDR2 is YFSETQ.

This clonotype was observed a few times. The V and J genes are TRBV11-2 and TRBJ2-5; TRBD1 matches 10 bases. CDR1 and CDR2 (germline): SGHAT, FQNNGV. This CDR3 region has 15 residues. V gave up 5 bases and J gave up 4 bases; unmatched junction bases: 7. The chain's CDR3 is CASSEDRGRVETQYF. The CDR3 nucleotides read TGTGCCAGCAGCGAAGACAGGGGGCGCGTAGAGACCCAGTACTTC.

Many counts were recorded for this clonotype. The V gene is TRBV28, the J gene TRBJ2-7; D not resolved. Germline V gene sequence: CDR1 MDHEN, CDR2 SYDVKM. V gave up 4 bases and J gave up 7 bases, with 8 bases separating them. The CDR3 has 11 amino acids. Here the CDR3 reads CASSSTTEQYF. In DNA form, the CDR3 reads TGTGCCAGCAGTTCCACCACTGAGCAGTACTTC.

This clonotype has only a few counts. This chain joins TRBV5-5 and TRBJ2-5, with D tentatively TRBD1 (5 bases). V was cut by 4 bases and J by 5 bases, with 24 bases left in between. Germline V CDR1 and CDR2: SGHKS, YYEKEE (reference sequence). The CDR3 extends over 17 amino acids. The CDR3 DNA reads as TGTGCCAGCAGCCAAAGCCCCCGAGCAGGGCTTGGGGAGACCCAGTACTTC. This translates into CASSQSPRAGLGETQYF.

This chain links TRBV20-1 with TRBJ1-1; TRBD1 might be the D (6 bases). The V gene's germline CDR1 is DFQATT and CDR2 SNEGSKA (reference sequence). Between the trimmed V and J ends, which lost 6 bases and 7 bases, there was a span of 15 bases. The CDR3 consists of 12 residues. The CDR3 DNA is TGCAGTGCAAAACAGGGACCTAATGAAGCTTTCTTT. It is translated as CSAKQGPNEAFF.

Concerning this clonotype: The conserved phenylalanine or tryptophan is not found at the CDR3 terminus, so this likely reflects a read error. The rearrangement uses TRBV12-3 or TRBV12-4 and TRBJ2-1; D uncertain. CDR3 length: 13 amino acids. Trimming pared 6 bases from V and 5 bases from J, leaving 11 bases between. The CDR3 sequence is CASSPATHNEQFC. The CDR3, as DNA: TGTGCCAGCAGCCCCGCTACTCACAATGAGCAGTTCTGC.

A few counts support this clonotype. The rearrangement links TRBV30 to TRBJ2-1; D is unclear. There are 13 residues in the CDR3. The germline gives CDR1 GTSNPN, CDR2 SVGIG (reference sequence). The V end was cut by 5 bases, the J end by 0 bases, with 8 bases between. The CDR3, as DNA: TGTGCCTGGGACGCCTCCTCCTACAATGAGCAGTTCTTC. The encoded protein is CAWDASSYNEQFF.

This clonotype was counted a few times. The V and J genes are TRBV5-1 and TRBJ1-1, with TRBD1 matching over 11 bases. The CDR3 has 15 residues. Trimming removed 2 bases from V and 4 bases from J; junction bases left unmatched: 4. Germline CDR1 reads SGHRS; CDR2 reads YFSETQ. The CDR3 here is CASSLSGQGVTEAFF. CDR3 bases: TGCGCCAGCAGCTTATCGGGACAGGGGGTCACTGAAGCTTTCTTT. The whole variable domain, filled in from reference TRBV5-1 and TRBJ1-1, reads KAGVTQTPRYLIKTRGQQVTLSCSPISGHRSVSWYQQTPGQGLQFLFEYFSETQRNKGNFPGRFSGRQFSNSRSEMNVSTLELGDSALYLCASSLSGQGVTEAFFGQGTRLTVV.

The chain couples TRBV9 to TRBJ2-7; D uncertain. Trimming shortened V by 0 bases and J by 2 bases, and 9 bases separated the two germline ends. The V gene's germline CDR1 is SGDLS and CDR2 YYNGEE. This CDR3 has 14 residues. CDR3 in amino acids: CASSVAVTTYEQYF. Here the CDR3 DNA reads TGTGCCAGCAGCGTAGCGGTCACTACCTACGAGCAGTACTTC.

This clonotype occurred a few times. The V gene is TRBV18, the J gene TRBJ1-1; no definite D call. Germline CDR1 KGHSH, CDR2 LQKENI. Trimming took 2 bases from V and 7 from J, leaving 8 bases between them. The CDR3 is made up of 12 amino acids. The CDR3 loop is CASSPAENEAFF. Here the CDR3 DNA reads TGTGCCAGCTCACCAGCGGAGAATGAAGCTTTCTTT.

This clonotype was detected a few times. The CDR3, as DNA: TGCAGTGCCTCAGGGGGTCGAAATCAGCCCCAGCATTTT. It is translated as CSASGGRNQPQHF. The J gene is TRBJ1-5, the V gene TRBV20-1; 7 nucleotides agree with TRBD1. The CDR3 loop spans 13 amino acids. Germline trimming cut 6 bases from V and 4 bases from J; bases unmatched to any gene: 6. Germline CDR1 and CDR2: DFQATT and SNEGSKA (reference sequence).

This clonotype was observed a few times. This chain connects TRBV11-3 to TRBJ2-3; 8 positions match TRBD2. Per germline, CDR1 SGHNT and CDR2 YENEEA. Losses at the gene ends were 2 bases for V and 5 bases for J; bases not matched to a gene: 6. This CDR3 comprises 15 residues. CDR3 residues: CASSLPGGTKDTQYF. Written as DNA, the CDR3 is TGTGCCAGCAGCTTACCGGGGGGGACCAAAGATACGCAGTATTTT.

This clonotype has at least ten counts. The chain joins TRBV11-2 to TRBJ2-1; D call uncertain. Trimming removed 2 bases at V and 0 bases at J, with 14 bases between. The CDR3 is 17 residues long. The germline V gene encodes CDR1 SGHAT and CDR2 FQNNGV. The CDR3 sequence is CASSLSPRRSSYNEQFF. CDR3 in DNA: TGTGCCAGCAGCTTAAGCCCCCGGAGAAGCTCCTACAATGAGCAGTTCTTC. The full variable domain, with the rest looked up from reference TRBV11-2 and TRBJ2-1, is EAGVAQSPRYKIIEKRQSVAFWCNPISGHATLYWYQQILGQGPKLLIQFQNNGVVDDSQLPKDRFSAERLKGVDSTLKIQPAKLEDSAVYLCASSLSPRRSSYNEQFFGPGTRLTVL.

As to this clonotype: A much larger clonotype is one base distant, so this may be a read error. The V and J genes are TRBV20-1 and TRBJ2-7; 7 bases match TRBD2. Germline CDR1 and CDR2: DFQATT and SNEGSKA (reference sequence). This CDR3 has 11 residues. The CDR3 sequence: CSATIAGEHYF. The DNA of the CDR3 is TGCAGTGCTACGATAGCGGGCGAGCATTACTTC.

This clonotype was counted a few times. The gene calls are TRBV7-6 and TRBJ2-1, with 7 bases that match TRBD2. The CDR3 is 17 amino acids. The V gene end was trimmed by 0 bases and the J gene end by 6 bases; junction bases not matched to a gene: 11. CDR1 SGHVS and CDR2 FNYEAQ come from the germline V gene. CDR3 nucleotides: TGTGCCAGCAGCTTAGCGCTAGCTAGCGGTAGACTCAATGAGCAGTTCTTC. Its protein product is CASSLALASGRLNEQFF.

This clonotype was recorded at least ten times. The chain links TRBV15 to TRBJ2-5, with 11 bases lining up with TRBD2. From germline, CDR1 is LNHNV and CDR2 YYDKDF (reference sequence). The ends lost 0 bases at V and 4 bases at J; junction bases unmatched: 10. The CDR3 runs to 18 residues. As DNA, the CDR3 is TGTGCCACCAGCAGAGATCAACTAGCGGGAGTCGGATCAGAGACCCAGTACTTC. This encodes CATSRDQLAGVGSETQYF. Combining the CDR3 with reference TRBV15 and TRBJ2-5 gives the whole variable domain DAMVIQNPRYQVTQFGKPVTLSCSQTLNHNVMYWYQQKSSQAPKLLFHYYDKDFNNEADTPDNFQSRRPNTSFCFLDIRSPGLGDTAMYLCATSRDQLAGVGSETQYFGPGTRLLVL.

The chain uses TRBV11-2 and TRBJ2-3; 11 bases line up with TRBD2. From germline, CDR1 is SGHAT and CDR2 FQNNGV. The V and J ends lost 5 bases and 2 bases, in that order; junction bases with no gene match: 9. CDR3 length: 17 residues. In nucleotides, the CDR3 is TGTGCCAGCAGCCTAGTCCTAGCGGGAGGCTTCACAGATACGCAGTATTTT. Residues: CASSLVLAGGFTDTQYF.

At least ten counts were recorded for this clonotype. The V gene is TRBV25-1, the J gene TRBJ2-7; 11 bases match TRBD1. Germline loops: CDR1 MGHDK, CDR2 SYGVNS. The CDR3 length is 14 residues. V trimming: 6 bases; J trimming: 6 bases; junction bases outside the gene matches: 7. CDR3 loop: CASRGTGGMGEQYF. CDR3 in DNA: TGTGCCAGCAGGGGGACAGGGGGAATGGGCGAGCAGTACTTC.

This clonotype has at least ten counts. The chain links TRBV2 to TRBJ2-7; TRBD1 agrees at 7 bases. The CDR3 consists of 14 residues. Per germline, CDR1 SNHLY and CDR2 FYNNEI. V trimming: 6 bases; J trimming: 2 bases; junction bases outside the gene matches: 7. In DNA, the CDR3 is TGTGCCAGCAGGAAAGAGACAGGGCCCTACGAGCAGTACTTC. As protein: CASRKETGPYEQYF.

This clonotype was seen ten or more times. The rearrangement uses TRBV4-3 and TRBJ2-1; the match to TRBD2 covers 9 bases. Trimming removed 4 bases from V and 8 bases from J; junction bases left unmatched: 12. CDR1 and CDR2 (germline): LGHNA, YSLEER. The CDR3 loop spans 16 amino acids. CDR3 DNA: TGCGCCAGCAGCCCAGAGGCGGGAGGGCCTGGGTATGAGCAGTTCTTC. Translated: CASSPEAGGPGYEQFF.